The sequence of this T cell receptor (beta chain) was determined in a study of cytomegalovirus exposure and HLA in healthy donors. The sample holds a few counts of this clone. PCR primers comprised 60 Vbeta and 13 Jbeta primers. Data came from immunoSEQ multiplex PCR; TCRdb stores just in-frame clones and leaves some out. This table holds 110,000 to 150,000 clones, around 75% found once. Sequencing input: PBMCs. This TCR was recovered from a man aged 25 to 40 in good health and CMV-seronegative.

In DNA form, the CDR3 reads TGCAGCGTTACGATGGCTAGCGGGGACTACGAGCAGTACTTC. This encodes CSVTMASGDYEQYF. The chain links TRBV29-1 to TRBJ2-7; 9 positions match TRBD2. The CDR3 runs 14 residues. Trimming removed 5 bases from V and 3 bases from J; junction bases left unmatched: 8. Germline CDR1 SQVTM, CDR2 ANQGSEA.